This note documents a single T cell receptor beta chain sequence. The CDR3 covers 13 residues. V shed 4 bases and J shed 0 bases, with 9 bases lying between them. Per germline, CDR1 SQVTM and CDR2 ANQGSEA. Unique molecular identifiers were used to barcode this TCRbeta library. TCRdb used MiXCR to reprocess the PCR reads, holding one entry per CDR3 protein. Of roughly 590,000 distinct CDR3 sequences listed, 15% to 20% are singletons. The sample comes from a study of T-cell reconstitution after alpha-beta-depleted transplantation in children. The TCR was taken from a human donor who donated a stem cell graft to a child with acute myeloid leukemia. The chain joins TRBV29-1 to TRBJ1-1; no clear D. Sequenced material: PBMCs from the stem cell graft donor, taken from the stem cell graft. Here the CDR3 DNA reads TGCAGCGTTGGTGAGGGATTGAACACTGAAGCTTTCTTT. Amino acids: CSVGEGLNTEAFF.